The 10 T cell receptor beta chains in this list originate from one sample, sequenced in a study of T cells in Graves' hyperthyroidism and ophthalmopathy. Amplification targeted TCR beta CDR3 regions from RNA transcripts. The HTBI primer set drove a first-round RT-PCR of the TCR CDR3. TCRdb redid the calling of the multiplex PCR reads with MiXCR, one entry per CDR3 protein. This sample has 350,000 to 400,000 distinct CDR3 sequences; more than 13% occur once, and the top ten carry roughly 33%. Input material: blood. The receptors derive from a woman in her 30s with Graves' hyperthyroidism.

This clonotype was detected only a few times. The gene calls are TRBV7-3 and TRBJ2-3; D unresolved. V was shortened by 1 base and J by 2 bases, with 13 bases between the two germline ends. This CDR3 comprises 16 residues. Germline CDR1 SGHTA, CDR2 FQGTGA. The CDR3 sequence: CASSLIGGQPTDTQYF. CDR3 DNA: TGTGCCAGCAGCTTAATAGGTGGGCAACCCACAGATACGCAGTATTTT.

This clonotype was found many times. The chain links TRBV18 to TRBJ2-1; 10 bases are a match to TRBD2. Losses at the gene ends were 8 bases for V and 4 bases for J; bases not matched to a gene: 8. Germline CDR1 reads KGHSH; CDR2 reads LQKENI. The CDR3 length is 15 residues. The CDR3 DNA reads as TGTGCCAGCAGCCCCGGACTAGCGGAATACAATGAGCAGTTCTTC. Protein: CASSPGLAEYNEQFF.

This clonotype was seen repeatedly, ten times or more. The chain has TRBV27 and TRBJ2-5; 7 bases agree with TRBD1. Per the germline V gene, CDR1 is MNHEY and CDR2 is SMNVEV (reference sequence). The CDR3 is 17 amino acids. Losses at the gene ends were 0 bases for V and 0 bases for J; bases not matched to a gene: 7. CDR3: CASSLSRGRRYQETQYF. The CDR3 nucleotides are TGTGCCAGCAGTTTATCTAGGGGGCGCAGGTACCAAGAGACCCAGTACTTC.

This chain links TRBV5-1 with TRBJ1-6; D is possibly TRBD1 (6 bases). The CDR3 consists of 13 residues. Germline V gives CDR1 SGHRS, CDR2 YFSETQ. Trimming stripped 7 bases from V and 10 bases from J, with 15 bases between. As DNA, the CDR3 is TGCGCCAGCTCAGGGGACCCTGGATCACCCCTCCACTTT. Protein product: CASSGDPGSPLHF.

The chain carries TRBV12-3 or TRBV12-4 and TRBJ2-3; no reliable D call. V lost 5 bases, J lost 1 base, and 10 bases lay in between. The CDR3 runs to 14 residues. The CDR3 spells CASSELIGTDTQYF. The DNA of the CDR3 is TGTGCCAGCAGTGAATTGATCGGCACAGATACGCAGTATTTT.

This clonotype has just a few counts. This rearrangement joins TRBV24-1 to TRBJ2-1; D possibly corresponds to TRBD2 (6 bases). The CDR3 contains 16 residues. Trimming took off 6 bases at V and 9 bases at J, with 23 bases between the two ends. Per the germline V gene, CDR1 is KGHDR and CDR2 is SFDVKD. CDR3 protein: CATSLGTASVTAEQFF. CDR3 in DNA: TGTGCCACCAGTTTGGGGACGGCTAGCGTAACAGCTGAGCAGTTCTTC.

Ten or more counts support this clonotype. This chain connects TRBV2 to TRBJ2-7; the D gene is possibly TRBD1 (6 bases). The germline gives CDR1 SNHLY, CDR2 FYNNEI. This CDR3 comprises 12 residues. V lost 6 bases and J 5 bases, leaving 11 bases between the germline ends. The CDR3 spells CASRRQAHEQYF. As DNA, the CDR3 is TGTGCCAGCAGGCGACAGGCCCACGAGCAGTACTTC.

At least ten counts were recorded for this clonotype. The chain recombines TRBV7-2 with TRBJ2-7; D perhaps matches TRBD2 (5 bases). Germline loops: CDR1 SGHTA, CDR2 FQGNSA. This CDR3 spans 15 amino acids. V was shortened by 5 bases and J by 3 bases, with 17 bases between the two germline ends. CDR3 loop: CASSPRRTSVYEQYF. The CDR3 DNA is TGTGCCAGCAGCCCACGAAGGACTTCAGTCTACGAGCAGTACTTC.

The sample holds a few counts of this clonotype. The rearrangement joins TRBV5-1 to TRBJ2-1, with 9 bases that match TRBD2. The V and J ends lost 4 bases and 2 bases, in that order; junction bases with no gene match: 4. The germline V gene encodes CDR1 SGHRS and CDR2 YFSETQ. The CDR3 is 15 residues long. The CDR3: CASSLGLAPYNEQFF. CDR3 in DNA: TGCGCCAGCAGCCTAGGACTAGCGCCCTACAATGAGCAGTTCTTC.

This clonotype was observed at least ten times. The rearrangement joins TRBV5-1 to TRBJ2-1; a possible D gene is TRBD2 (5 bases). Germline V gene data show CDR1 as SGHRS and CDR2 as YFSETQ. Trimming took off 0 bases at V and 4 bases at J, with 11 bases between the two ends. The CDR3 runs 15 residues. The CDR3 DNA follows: TGCGCCAGCAGCTTGGTAGGTTCGGGGTACAATGAGCAGTTCTTC. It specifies CASSLVGSGYNEQFF.